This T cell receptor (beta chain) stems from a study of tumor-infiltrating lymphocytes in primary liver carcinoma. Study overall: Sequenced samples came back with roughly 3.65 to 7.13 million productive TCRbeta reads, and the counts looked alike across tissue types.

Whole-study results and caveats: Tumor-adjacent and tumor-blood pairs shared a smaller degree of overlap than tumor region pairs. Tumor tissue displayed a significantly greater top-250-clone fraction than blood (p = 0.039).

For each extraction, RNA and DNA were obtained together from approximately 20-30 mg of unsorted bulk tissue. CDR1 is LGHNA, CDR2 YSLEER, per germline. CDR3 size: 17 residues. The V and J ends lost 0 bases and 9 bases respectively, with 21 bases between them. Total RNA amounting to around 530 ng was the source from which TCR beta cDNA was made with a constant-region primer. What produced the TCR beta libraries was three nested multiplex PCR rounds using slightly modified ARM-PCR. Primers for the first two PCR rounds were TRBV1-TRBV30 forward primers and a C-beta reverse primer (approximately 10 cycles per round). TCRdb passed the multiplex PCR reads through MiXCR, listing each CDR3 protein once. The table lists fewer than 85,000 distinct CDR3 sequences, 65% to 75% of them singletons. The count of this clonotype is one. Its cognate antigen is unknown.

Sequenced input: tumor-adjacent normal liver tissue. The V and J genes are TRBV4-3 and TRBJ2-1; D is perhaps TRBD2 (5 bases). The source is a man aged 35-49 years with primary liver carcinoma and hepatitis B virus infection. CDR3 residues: CASSQDPTTGIRSEQFF. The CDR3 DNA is TGCGCCAGCAGCCAAGATCCTACTACCGGGATTCGTAGTGAGCAGTTCTTC.